Each of the 18 T cell receptor beta chains below was sequenced from the same sample in a study of blood T cells in healthy people across ages. Next came a second PCR, run for about 7 to 12 cycles, which used a sample-barcoded 5' primer along with a J-beta primer mix. A single record per CDR3 protein comes from TCRdb applying MiXCR to the 5' RACE reads. The sample includes over 1,500,000 distinct CDR3 sequences, roughly two fifths seen only once; the top ten take more than 20%. Sample: blood. The receptors were sampled from a human donor in good health.

This clonotype has a handful of counts. The chain has TRBV29-1 and TRBJ1-2, with unresolved D. Germline CDR1 is SQVTM and CDR2 is ANQGSEA. This CDR3 spans 13 amino acids. V lost 2 bases and J 0 bases, leaving 7 bases between the germline ends. CDR3 loop: CSVETAANYGYTF. The CDR3 DNA reads TGCAGCGTTGAAACCGCAGCTAACTATGGCTACACCTTC.

The rearrangement uses TRBV7-9 and TRBJ2-5; 9 bases match TRBD1. Germline values: CDR1 SEHNR, CDR2 FQNEAQ (reference sequence). Unmatched junction bases numbered 6, after V lost 5 bases and J lost 5 bases. This CDR3 has 14 amino acids. CDR3 residues: CASSDTGGEETQYF. The CDR3 DNA follows: TGTGCCAGCAGCGATACAGGGGGCGAGGAGACCCAGTACTTC.

The V and J genes are TRBV6-1 and TRBJ2-5; 12 bases fit TRBD2. After removal of 5 bases from V and 4 bases from J, the junction contained 5 bases not matched to a gene. Germline loops: CDR1 MNHNS, CDR2 SASEGT. CDR3 length: 15 residues. CDR3 in amino acids: CASSPRLAGAETQYF. CDR3 nucleotide sequence: TGTGCCAGCAGTCCCCGACTAGCGGGGGCAGAGACCCAGTACTTC.

V is TRBV4-1 and J is TRBJ1-1, with 8 bases fitting TRBD1. The CDR3 is 18 residues long. Per germline, CDR1 MGHRA and CDR2 YSYEKL. After removal of 0 bases from V and 1 base from J, the junction contained 10 bases not matched to a gene. In nucleotides, the CDR3 is TGCGCCAGCAGCCAAGATCGTTGGGGGACAGGCTGGAACACTGAAGCTTTCTTT. It specifies CASSQDRWGTGWNTEAFF.

This clonotype appeared a single time. A much larger clone lies a single base off, so this may be a read error. The chain is built from TRBV28 and TRBJ2-4, with D perhaps matching TRBD1 or TRBD2 (5 bases each). Germline V gene lookup returns CDR1 MDHEN and CDR2 SYDVKM. CDR3 length equals 15 residues. The DNA for the CDR3 is TGTGCCAGCAGTTCATCCGGGACCAGCACCTACGAGCAGCACTTC. Its translation: CASSSSGTSTYEQHF. Based on the CDR3 plus reference TRBV28 and TRBJ2-4, the full variable domain is DVKVTQSSRYLVKRTGEKVFLECVQDMDHENMFWYRQDPGLGLRLIYFSYDVKMKEKGDIPEGYSVSREKKERFSLILESASTNQTSMYLCASSSSGTSTYEQHFGAGTRLSVL.

This clonotype was recorded at least ten times. The V gene is TRBV29-1, the J gene TRBJ1-2, with a weak D call TRBD1 (5 bases). The CDR3 is made up of 12 amino acids. Germline V gene sequence: CDR1 SQVTM, CDR2 ANQGSEA. V lost 7 bases, J lost 4 bases, and 13 bases lay in between. This chain's CDR3 is CSAKTAPYGYTF. DNA for the CDR3: TGCAGCGCTAAGACAGCTCCCTATGGCTACACCTTC.

In this sample, this clonotype turned up many times. V and J are TRBV4-3 and TRBJ2-7; 9 bases agree with TRBD1. Per the germline V gene, CDR1 is LGHNA and CDR2 is YSLEER. The CDR3 is 18 residues long. Losses at the gene ends were 0 bases for V and 4 bases for J; bases not matched to a gene: 13. CDR3 sequence: CASSQDVDRGLVEYEQYF. Written as DNA, the CDR3 is TGCGCCAGCAGCCAAGATGTGGACAGGGGCTTAGTGGAATACGAGCAGTACTTC.

V and J are TRBV7-9 and TRBJ2-7; tentatively, D is TRBD2 (6 bases). Trimming cost V 3 bases and J 7 bases, with 19 bases left between them. Germline values: CDR1 SEHNR, CDR2 FQNEAQ (reference sequence). The CDR3 is made up of 15 amino acids. The CDR3 protein is CASSLQGLPGREQYF. The CDR3 DNA reads TGTGCCAGCAGCTTGCAGGGACTTCCGGGGAGAGAGCAGTACTTC.

This sequence joins TRBV6-2 or TRBV6-3 and TRBJ2-7; 8 nucleotides agree with TRBD2. J lost 2 bases, V lost 0 bases, and 6 bases had no gene match. The CDR3 has 16 residues. Per the germline V gene, CDR1 is MNHEY and CDR2 is SVGEGT. The CDR3, as DNA: TGTGCCAGCAGTTACTCCGGGACTAGAGGAACCTACGAGCAGTACTTC. Amino acids: CASSYSGTRGTYEQYF.

The chain has TRBV7-2 and TRBJ2-7; 7 nucleotides match TRBD1. The germline V gene has CDR1 SGHTA and CDR2 FQGNSA. The CDR3 is made up of 15 amino acids. The ends lost 3 bases at V and 7 bases at J; junction bases unmatched: 12. The CDR3 is CASSLALGAGGEQYF. The CDR3 DNA reads as TGTGCCAGCAGCTTGGCCCTGGGGGCAGGGGGAGAGCAGTACTTC.

This clonotype was seen a few times. The chain uses TRBV4-3 and TRBJ1-2, with a possible D match to TRBD1 (6 bases). V lost 0 bases and J 2 bases, leaving 13 bases between the germline ends. This CDR3 spans 16 amino acids. The V gene's germline CDR1 is LGHNA and CDR2 YSLEER. This CDR3 is CASSQDRRQENYGYTF. In DNA, the CDR3 is TGCGCCAGCAGCCAAGATAGGAGACAGGAAAACTATGGCTACACCTTC.

The J gene is TRBJ2-1, the V gene TRBV6-2 or TRBV6-3, with TRBD2 identical over 11 bases. The CDR3 has 18 amino acids. V lost 5 bases, J lost 1 base, and 10 bases stayed unmatched. Germline lookup yields CDR1 MNHEY and CDR2 SVGEGT. This CDR3 is CASSRLSGGAWSYNEQFF. In DNA form, the CDR3 reads TGTGCCAGCAGTCGCCTTAGCGGGGGGGCTTGGTCCTACAATGAGCAGTTCTTC.

This clonotype was observed a few times. The genes are TRBV20-1 and TRBJ2-1; 10 bases map to TRBD2. The CDR3 is 16 amino acids. The germline V gene encodes CDR1 DFQATT and CDR2 SNEGSKA (reference sequence). With V trimmed by 0 bases and J by 5 bases, 7 bases remained unmatched. CDR3 nucleotides: TGCAGTGCTAGAGATTTTGATAGCGGGGGGAACAATGAGCAGTTCTTC. Encoded protein: CSARDFDSGGNNEQFF.

The V gene is TRBV5-1, the J gene TRBJ2-5; 10 nucleotides line up with TRBD2. Germline V gene data show CDR1 as SGHRS and CDR2 as YFSETQ. Germline trimming cut 0 bases from V and 2 bases from J; bases unmatched to any gene: 13. The CDR3 contains 19 residues. For the CDR3, the DNA is TGCGCCAGCAGCTTGGCCGGTGGTGGGGCTAGCGGGGGACAAGAGACCCAGTACTTC. Its protein is CASSLAGGGASGGQETQYF.

This clonotype has a handful of counts. The J gene is TRBJ2-6, the V gene TRBV28; no definite D call. CDR1 and CDR2 from the germline V gene are MDHEN and SYDVKM. V was trimmed by 1 base and J by 4 bases, leaving 8 bases between them. The CDR3 has 15 amino acids. The CDR3 loop is CASSLFGLGANVLTF. The CDR3 DNA is TGTGCCAGCAGTTTATTTGGGCTCGGGGCCAACGTCCTGACTTTC.

This clonotype was counted a few times. This chain uses TRBV4-3 with TRBJ1-2, with 7 positions matching TRBD1. There are 17 residues in the CDR3. Germline V gene lookup returns CDR1 LGHNA and CDR2 YSLEER. V shed 0 bases and J 4 bases; nucleotides not matched to a gene: 11. The CDR3 region has the DNA TGCGCCAGCAGCCAAGATCAATCAGAGACAGGGACCTATGGCTACACCTTC. Encoded protein: CASSQDQSETGTYGYTF.

This clonotype was seen a handful of times. This sequence joins TRBV29-1 and TRBJ2-1, with 8 bases aligning to TRBD1. This CDR3 is built from 14 residues. Germline loops: CDR1 SQVTM, CDR2 ANQGSEA. Trimming took 3 bases from V and 7 from J; bases not matched to a gene: 8. CDR3 nucleotide sequence: TGCAGCGTTGAGCCCAGGGGGCTCGGGAATGAGCAGTTCTTC. Amino acids: CSVEPRGLGNEQFF.

As concerns this clonotype: A read error may account for a junction end that differs from germline. This chain joins TRBV9 and TRBJ2-5, with 8 bases matching TRBD1. The closer fit of TRBJ2-7 to the DNA end suggests the J call may be wrong. Germline CDR1 SGDLS, CDR2 YYNGEE. This CDR3 has 13 amino acids. The CDR3 region is CAGSVGTGYEQYF. The CDR3 DNA reads as TGTGCCGGCAGCGTAGGGACAGGCTACGAGCAGTACTTC.